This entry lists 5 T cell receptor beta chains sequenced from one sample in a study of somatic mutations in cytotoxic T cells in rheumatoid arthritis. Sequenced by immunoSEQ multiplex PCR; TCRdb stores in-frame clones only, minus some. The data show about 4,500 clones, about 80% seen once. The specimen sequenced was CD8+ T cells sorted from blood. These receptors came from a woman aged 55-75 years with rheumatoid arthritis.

As DNA, the CDR3 is TGTGCCAGCCTTGGGGGGGAACAGGGTGTCGCCTACGAGCAGTACTTC. This encodes CASLGGEQGVAYEQYF. The V and J genes are TRBV2 and TRBJ2-7, with TRBD2 as a possible D gene (7 bases). Germline V CDR1 and CDR2: SNHLY, FYNNEI. The CDR3 has 16 residues. V lost 8 bases to trimming and J lost 2 bases, with 22 bases between them.

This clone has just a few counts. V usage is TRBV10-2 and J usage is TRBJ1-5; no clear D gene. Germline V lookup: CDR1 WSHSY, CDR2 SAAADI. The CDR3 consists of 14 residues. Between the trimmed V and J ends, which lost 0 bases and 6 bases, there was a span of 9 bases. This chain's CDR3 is CASSESSEGQPQHF. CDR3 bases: TGCGCCAGCAGTGAGTCCTCCGAGGGTCAGCCCCAGCATTTT.

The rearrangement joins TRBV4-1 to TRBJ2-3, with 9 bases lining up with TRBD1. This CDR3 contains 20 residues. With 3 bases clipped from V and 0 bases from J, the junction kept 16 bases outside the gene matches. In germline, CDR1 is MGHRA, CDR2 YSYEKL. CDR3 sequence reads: CASSQPGQGSSYFSTDTQYF. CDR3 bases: TGCGCCAGCAGCCAGCCGGGACAGGGTAGTTCCTACTTTAGCACAGATACGCAGTATTTT.

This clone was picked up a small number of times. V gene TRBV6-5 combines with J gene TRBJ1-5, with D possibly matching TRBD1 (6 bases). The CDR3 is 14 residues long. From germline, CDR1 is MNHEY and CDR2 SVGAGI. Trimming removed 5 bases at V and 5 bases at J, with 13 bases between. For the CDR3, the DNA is TGTGCCAGCAGTCCTAAACGACAGGATCAGCCCCAGCATTTT. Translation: CASSPKRQDQPQHF.

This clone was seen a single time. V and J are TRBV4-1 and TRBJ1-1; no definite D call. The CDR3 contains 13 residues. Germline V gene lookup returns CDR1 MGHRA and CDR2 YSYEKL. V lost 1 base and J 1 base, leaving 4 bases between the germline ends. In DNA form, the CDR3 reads TGCGCCAGCAGCCAAGGGCAGAACACTGAAGCTTTCTTT. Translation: CASSQGQNTEAFF.